Reported below is one TCR beta chain. In the same sample, other DNA sequences code for this CDR3. This entry comes from a study of blood T cell repertoires in COVID-19. Overall study context: Donors in the United States, Italy and Spain gave samples during acute or convalescent COVID-19. The analysed material was cDNA or gDNA that came from T cells, B-cell-depleted T cells, or PBMCs.

In the authors' methods: Nucleated cell number was recorded as an estimate derived from reference gene primer amplification. Libraries were prepared by immunoSEQ multiplex PCR; TCRdb keeps only in-frame clonotypes and omits some of them. V and J calls and clone size are as listed in that table; D and trimming were resolved from the DNA. Of approximately 280,000 clones in the sample, under 90% were seen once. CDR3 length: 13 residues. Trimming removed 0 bases at V and 5 bases at J, with 8 bases between. Germline CDR1 SGHRS, CDR2 YFSETQ. V usage is TRBV5-1 and J usage is TRBJ1-2; unclear D gene. This sequence originates from a man aged 50-59 years with acute or convalescent COVID-19. Sequenced sample: peripheral blood. CDR3 residues: CASSLGQNYGYTF. In DNA form, the CDR3 reads TGCGCCAGCAGCTTGGGTCAGAATTATGGCTACACCTTC.